Described below is a single T cell receptor beta chain sequence and its context. Its antigen remains unidentified. The CDR3 is 14 residues long. V shed 6 bases and J 4 bases; nucleotides not matched to a gene: 5. The germline CDR1 and CDR2 sequences are MNHEY and SVGAGI. Naive CD45RA+ and memory CD45RO+ CD4+ or CD8+ T cells were FACS-sorted. Sequencing was performed with immunoSEQ multiplex PCR; in TCRdb, only in-frame clones are kept and a portion is missing. The sample shows 30,000 or so clones, approximately 78% of them seen only once. The entry originates in a study of regulatory dendritic cells for organ transplantation. General study results and limits: Memory CD8+ clonal expansion seemed more limited with regulatory than mature dendritic cells. Naive T cells showed high diversity, memory cells less, memory CD8+ least.

V and J are TRBV6-5 and TRBJ2-7; 11 positions agree with TRBD1. The source material was naive CD4+ T cells from blood. As to subset: CD45RA+ naive T cells. The TCR originated in a human donor in good health. The CDR3 protein is CASRGQGEGYEQYF. The CDR3 bases are TGTGCCAGCAGGGGACAGGGGGAAGGATACGAGCAGTACTTC.